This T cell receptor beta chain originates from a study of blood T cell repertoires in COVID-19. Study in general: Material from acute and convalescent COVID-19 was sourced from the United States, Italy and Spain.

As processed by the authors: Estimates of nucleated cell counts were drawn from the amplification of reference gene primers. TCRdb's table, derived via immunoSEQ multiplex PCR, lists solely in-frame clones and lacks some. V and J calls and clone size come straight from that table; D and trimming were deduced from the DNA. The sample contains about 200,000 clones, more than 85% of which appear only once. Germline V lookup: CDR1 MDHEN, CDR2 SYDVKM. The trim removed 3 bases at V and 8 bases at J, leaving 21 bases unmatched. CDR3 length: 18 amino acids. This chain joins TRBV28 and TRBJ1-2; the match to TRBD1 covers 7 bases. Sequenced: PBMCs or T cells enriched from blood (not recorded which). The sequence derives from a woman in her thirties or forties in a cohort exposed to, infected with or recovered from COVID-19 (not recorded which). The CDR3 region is CASSFHHRRRTGAGGYTF. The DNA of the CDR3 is TGTGCCAGCAGTTTCCACCACCGACGAAGGACAGGCGCTGGGGGCTACACCTTC.